What follows are 17 T cell receptor beta chains derived from one specimen sequenced in a study of cytomegalovirus exposure and HLA in healthy donors. Primers: 60 Vbeta forward and 13 Jbeta reverse. The method was immunoSEQ multiplex PCR; TCRdb's version includes in-frame clones alone and lacks a portion of them. The sample carries about 220,000 clones, about 74% recorded once. The material sequenced was PBMCs. These receptors were collected from a woman aged 25 to 39 in good health and CMV-seronegative.

The gene calls are TRBV4-1 and TRBJ1-2, with TRBD1 matching 9 bases. CDR3 size: 15 residues. Germline V gene lookup returns CDR1 MGHRA and CDR2 YSYEKL. V lost 4 bases, J lost 8 bases, and 11 bases stayed unmatched. The CDR3 region is CASSLIEQGAQGYTF. DNA of the CDR3: TGCGCCAGCAGCCTAATAGAACAGGGGGCTCAAGGCTACACCTTC.

This clone turned up a few times. The V and J genes are TRBV6-1 and TRBJ2-3, with 8 bases identical to TRBD2. The CDR3 has 15 amino acids. Germline-derived CDR1 and CDR2 are MNHNS and SASEGT. Trimming removed 0 bases from V and 5 bases from J; junction bases left unmatched: 4. The CDR3 region is CASSEASGGIDTQYF. The CDR3 DNA sequence: TGTGCCAGCAGTGAAGCCAGCGGGGGCATAGATACGCAGTATTTT.

On this clone itself: The sample holds other DNA sequences that translate to the same CDR3. V gene TRBV9 combines with J gene TRBJ1-2, with D perhaps matching TRBD1 (6 bases). CDR3 length: 15 amino acids. Germline lookup yields CDR1 SGDLS and CDR2 YYNGEE. The ends were cut back, 0 bases at V and 8 bases at J, with 17 bases in the middle. The DNA of the CDR3 is TGTGCCAGCAGCGTAGAACTGGGGGCAGGGGCCGGCTACACCTTC. Protein product: CASSVELGAGAGYTF.

This chain joins TRBV27 and TRBJ2-5, with 12 bases matching TRBD2. The CDR3 consists of 15 residues. Germline lookup yields CDR1 MNHEY and CDR2 SMNVEV (reference sequence). V lost 6 bases to trimming and J lost 2 bases; unmatched junction nucleotides: 4. The CDR3 here is CASSLLAGGQETQYF. The CDR3 nucleotides are TGTGCCAGCAGCTTACTAGCGGGAGGACAAGAGACCCAGTACTTC.

This clone was recorded once. In DNA form, the CDR3 reads TGTGCCAGCAGCTTAGTGAACGGGGGACAGGTGAACACTGAAGCTTTCTTT. This translates into CASSLVNGGQVNTEAFF. The V and J genes are TRBV7-6 and TRBJ1-1, with 8 bases identical to TRBD1. CDR1 is SGHVS, CDR2 FNYEAQ, per germline. The CDR3 is 17 amino acids. The junction had 7 bases not matched to a gene; V was cut back by 1 base and J by 0 bases. Combining the CDR3 with reference TRBV7-6 and TRBJ1-1 gives the whole variable domain GAGVSQSPRYKVTKRGQDVALRCDPISGHVSLYWYRQALGQGPEFLTYFNYEAQQDKSGLPNDRFSAERPEGSISTLTIQRTEQRDSAMYRCASSLVNGGQVNTEAFFGQGTRLTVV.

In its sample, this clone was seen a few times. The chain links TRBV6-1 to TRBJ1-3; weak D call: TRBD1 (5 bases). The CDR3 totals 17 residues. From germline, CDR1 is MNHNS and CDR2 SASEGT. V lost 2 bases and J lost 0, with 14 bases in between. The CDR3: CASSERPGYSSGNTIYF. CDR3 nucleotide sequence: TGTGCCAGCAGTGAACGCCCAGGGTATAGCTCTGGAAACACCATATATTTT.

The V and J genes are TRBV25-1 and TRBJ2-6; 11 nucleotides align to TRBD1. From germline, CDR1 is MGHDK and CDR2 SYGVNS. The CDR3 has 17 residues. V dropped 5 bases and J dropped 0; count of bases not matched to a gene: 3. CDR3 sequence reads: CASSRTGGLSGANVLTF. The CDR3 DNA follows: TGTGCCAGCAGTAGGACAGGGGGCCTCTCTGGGGCCAACGTCCTGACTTTC.

The V call is TRBV2, the J call TRBJ1-2, with D unclear. The V gene lost 7 bases and the J gene lost 4 bases, with 10 bases spanning the gap. This CDR3 is 12 amino acids long. From germline, CDR1 is SNHLY and CDR2 FYNNEI. The CDR3 DNA reads as TGTGCCAGCATAGCCAGTTTCTATGGCTACACCTTC. Translated: CASIASFYGYTF.

CDR3 in amino acids: CASSLRTSGGVEQFF. The CDR3 DNA sequence: TGTGCCAGCAGCTTAAGAACTAGCGGGGGTGTTGAGCAGTTCTTC. The V and J genes are TRBV7-9 and TRBJ2-1; 11 bases match TRBD2. CDR1 and CDR2 (germline): SEHNR, FQNEAQ (reference sequence). The CDR3 covers 15 residues. V trimming: 2 bases; J trimming: 9 bases; junction bases outside the gene matches: 6. Full variable domain (remainder filled in from reference TRBV7-9 and TRBJ2-1): DTGVSQNPRHKITKRGQNVTFRCDPISEHNRLYWYRQTLGQGPEFLTYFQNEAQLEKSRLLSDRFSAERPKGSFSTLEIQRTEQGDSAMYLCASSLRTSGGVEQFFGPGTRLTVL.

This sequence joins TRBV18 and TRBJ2-5, with 9 bases aligning to TRBD1. Germline-derived CDR1 and CDR2 are KGHSH and LQKENI. The CDR3 extends over 16 amino acids. V was pared by 5 bases and J by 1 base, with 8 bases of the junction left unmatched. The CDR3: CASSAGQGNIQETQYF. DNA for the CDR3: TGTGCCAGCTCAGCCGGACAGGGGAATATCCAAGAGACCCAGTACTTC.

The chain carries TRBV7-3 and TRBJ1-2; D is undetermined. CDR1 and CDR2 (germline): SGHTA, FQGTGA. CDR3 length: 15 residues. Trimming cost V 5 bases and J 4 bases, with 17 bases left between them. The CDR3 DNA reads as TGTGCCAGCAGCCCCTCCGGTGGCCGGGGCTATGGCTACACCTTC. Its translation is CASSPSGGRGYGYTF.

The chain is built from TRBV7-9 and TRBJ2-1, with D hard to call. The germline V and J ends were trimmed by 1 base and 4 bases, with 11 bases remaining between them. The CDR3 covers 15 residues. The germline CDR1 and CDR2 sequences are SEHNR and FQNEAQ (reference sequence). CDR3 sequence reads: CASSLDSGRYNEQFF. The DNA for the CDR3 is TGTGCCAGCAGCTTAGACTCAGGCCGTTACAATGAGCAGTTCTTC.

This chain joins TRBV7-9 and TRBJ2-1; 16 positions match TRBD2. This CDR3 spans 17 amino acids. Germline values: CDR1 SEHNR, CDR2 FQNEAQ (reference sequence). Germline trimming cut 0 bases from V and 9 bases from J; bases unmatched to any gene: 5. The CDR3 nucleotides are TGTGCCAGCAGCTTAGCGGGGACTAGCGGGGGGGAAAGTGAGCAGTTCTTC. It is translated as CASSLAGTSGGESEQFF.

The V and J genes are TRBV6-1 and TRBJ1-1; 9 positions match TRBD1. Germline V gene lookup returns CDR1 MNHNS and CDR2 SASEGT. The CDR3 contains 15 residues. J gave up 5 bases and V 3 bases, and 7 bases lay outside the gene matches. The CDR3 reads CASSDGADRGTEAFF. The CDR3 region has the DNA TGTGCCAGCAGTGATGGGGCGGACAGGGGAACTGAAGCTTTCTTT.

This clone occurred a few times. The chain combines TRBV30 with TRBJ1-2; 7 bases map to TRBD1. V dropped 3 bases and J dropped 8; count of bases not matched to a gene: 15. Germline assignment: CDR1 GTSNPN and CDR2 SVGIG (reference sequence). This CDR3 spans 15 amino acids. Here the CDR3 reads CAWSGPDRARWGYTF. CDR3 nucleotides: TGTGCCTGGAGCGGCCCTGACAGGGCCCGATGGGGCTACACCTTC.

This chain joins TRBV30 and TRBJ1-2, with TRBD1 as a possible D gene (6 bases). CDR1 and CDR2 (germline): GTSNPN, SVGIG (reference sequence). Between the trimmed V and J ends, which lost 5 bases and 4 bases, there was a span of 23 bases. CDR3 size: 16 residues. The CDR3 sequence: CAWVKARQEIFYGYTF. The CDR3 DNA follows: TGTGCCTGGGTTAAAGCTCGACAGGAGATTTTCTATGGCTACACCTTC.

The chain employs TRBV14 and TRBJ2-1; 13 nucleotides align to TRBD2. CDR3 size: 15 residues. After removal of 1 base from V and 7 bases from J, the junction contained 1 base not matched to a gene. Germline CDR1 and CDR2: SGHDN and FVKESK. This CDR3 is CASSQGLAGGNEQFF. The CDR3 DNA follows: TGTGCCAGCAGCCAAGGACTAGCGGGGGGAAATGAGCAGTTCTTC.